This paragraph reports one T cell receptor (beta chain). Its antigen is still unknown. This entry comes from a study of cytomegalovirus exposure and HLA in healthy donors. PCR employed 60 Vbeta and 13 Jbeta primers. TCRdb's table, derived via immunoSEQ multiplex PCR, lists solely in-frame clones and lacks some. The data show 50,000 to 60,000 clones, 70% to 80% seen once. CDR1 is SGHNT and CDR2 is YENEEA in the germline V gene. Trimming stripped 2 bases from V and 2 bases from J, with 9 bases between. The CDR3 is made up of 14 amino acids. Whole-study findings and limits: Sequencing probably produced one cluster of sequence variants that were highly shared.

This chain links TRBV11-3 with TRBJ2-5; a weak D match, TRBD1 (6 bases). This clonotype was sampled from a female donor in good health and CMV-seronegative. The sample consisted of PBMCs. The CDR3 region has the DNA TGTGCCAGCAGCTTATCGGACAGACAAGAGACCCAGTACTTC. Translating it yields CASSLSDRQETQYF.